Each of the 15 T cell receptor beta chains below was sequenced from the same sample in a study of T cells in localized non-small cell lung cancer. Produced via immunoSEQ multiplex PCR; TCRdb's table is partial and in-frame only. The sample yields 1,000 or so clones, under 30% seen once. The specimen comprised normal lung tissue next to the tumor, sampled before any cancer treatment. The receptors shown here come from a man aged 40 to 69 with stage II lung adenocarcinoma.

This chain uses TRBV19 with TRBJ1-2, with a possible D match to TRBD1 (5 bases). V lost 5 bases and J lost 6, with 7 bases in between. The CDR3 is 11 amino acids. The germline V gene has CDR1 LNHDA and CDR2 SQIVND (reference sequence). The DNA for the CDR3 is TGTGCCAGTAGTCGGGGGGATGGCTACACCTTC. It translates to CASSRGDGYTF.

This clone came up once. The chain recombines TRBV29-1 with TRBJ2-3, with TRBD2 matching over 13 bases. The J segment lost 8 bases and the V segment lost 3 bases, leaving 5 bases of the junction unmatched. The germline V gene encodes CDR1 SQVTM and CDR2 ANQGSEA. This CDR3 has 14 residues. In DNA form, the CDR3 reads TGCAGCGTTGATGCCGGGACTAGCGGGACTACGCAGTATTTT. Its protein product is CSVDAGTSGTTQYF.

By share, this clone ranks as medium-sized (0.01 to 0.1%). The V and J genes are TRBV11-3 and TRBJ1-5; TRBD1 is a possible D gene (6 bases). The CDR3 contains 15 residues. CDR1 SGHNT and CDR2 YENEEA come from the germline V gene. Trimming left V 3 bases short and J 1 base short, with 10 bases between. The CDR3 bases are TGTGCCAGCAGCTTGGGGGGCCGGAGCAATCAGCCCCAGCATTTT. Translating gives CASSLGGRSNQPQHF.

This clone was observed once. The chain couples TRBV29-1 to TRBJ2-1; tentatively, D is TRBD2 (6 bases). Germline loops: CDR1 SQVTM, CDR2 ANQGSEA. The V gene lost 7 bases and the J gene lost 6 bases, with 19 bases spanning the gap. This CDR3 spans 14 amino acids. CDR3 sequence (DNA): TGCAGCGGCGGTTGGACTACCGGAGCCAATGAGCAGTTCTTC. Protein product: CSGGWTTGANEQFF.

This clone was detected only once. The chain recombines TRBV25-1 with TRBJ2-5; a possible D gene is TRBD1 (6 bases). The CDR3 length is 14 residues. CDR1 and CDR2 from the germline V gene are MGHDK and SYGVNS. The ends were cut back, 3 bases at V and 4 bases at J, with 12 bases in the middle. In DNA form, the CDR3 reads TGTGCCAGCAGTGATTTGGACAGCCGAGAGACCCAGTACTTC. It encodes CASSDLDSRETQYF.

V and J are TRBV6-8 and TRBJ2-4, with 8 bases identical to TRBD1. CDR3 length equals 18 residues. The junction had 7 bases not matched to a gene; V was cut back by 0 bases and J by 0 bases. Germline lookup yields CDR1 MNHGY and CDR2 SAAAGT. As DNA, the CDR3 is TGTGCCAGCAGTTACTCGTCAGGGGGCGATCTAGCCAAAAACATTCAGTACTTC. The encoded protein is CASSYSSGGDLAKNIQYF.

This clone was counted only a few times. The genes are TRBV11-3 and TRBJ2-7, with 7 bases fitting TRBD2. Germline V lookup: CDR1 SGHNT, CDR2 YENEEA. The CDR3 has 15 residues. Trimming at V came to 5 bases and at J to 3 bases, leaving 10 bases not matched to a gene. As DNA, the CDR3 is TGTGCCAGCAGCCCCGGTCCCGGGGAGGGCTACGAGCAGTACTTC. Translating it yields CASSPGPGEGYEQYF.

The V and J genes are TRBV14 and TRBJ2-7; D is tentatively TRBD1 or TRBD2 (7 bases each). V was cut by 4 bases and J by 5 bases, with 18 bases left in between. Germline V gene sequence: CDR1 SGHDN, CDR2 FVKESK. This CDR3 has 15 residues. CDR3 nucleotide sequence: TGTGCCAGCAGCCCGGGGGAGGGGGCGCCAAACGAGCAGTACTTC. This encodes CASSPGEGAPNEQYF.

This clone came up a few times. This rearrangement joins TRBV9 to TRBJ1-1; D gene uncertain. Germline V gives CDR1 SGDLS, CDR2 YYNGEE. V was cut by 6 bases and J by 1 base, with 10 bases left in between. The CDR3 totals 13 residues. The CDR3 spells CASTNSENTEAFF. The DNA of the CDR3 is TGTGCCAGCACTAACAGCGAGAACACTGAAGCTTTCTTT.

The gene calls are TRBV6-8 and TRBJ1-2; D gene uncertain. Deletions cut 6 bases from V and 3 bases from J, with 17 bases between. CDR1 is MNHGY, CDR2 SAAAGT, per germline. CDR3 length: 15 amino acids. Here the CDR3 reads CASRPDLGLDYGYTF. The CDR3 DNA reads TGTGCCAGCAGGCCGGATTTGGGCCTTGACTATGGCTACACCTTC.

Only a few counts were recorded for this clone. The genes are TRBV27 and TRBJ1-1, with no clear D. Trimming left V 3 bases short and J 10 bases short, with 15 bases between. This CDR3 comprises 13 residues. Germline CDR1 and CDR2: MNHEY and SMNVEV (reference sequence). The CDR3 region is CASSFPGIGGAFF. In nucleotides, the CDR3 is TGTGCCAGCAGTTTCCCCGGGATTGGTGGAGCTTTCTTT.

This clone is deemed medium-sized. The chain links TRBV11-3 to TRBJ1-3; 7 nucleotides align to TRBD1. J lost 0 bases, V lost 5 bases, and 13 bases had no gene match. Looked up from germline, CDR1 is SGHNT and CDR2 is YENEEA. This CDR3 is 18 amino acids long. CDR3 in amino acids: CASSAFPPGGVSGNTIYF. In DNA, the CDR3 is TGTGCCAGCAGCGCATTCCCTCCAGGGGGAGTCTCTGGAAACACCATATATTTT.

The rearrangement links TRBV5-1 to TRBJ2-3; 10 positions match TRBD2. V lost 1 base, J lost 4 bases, and 9 bases stayed unmatched. The CDR3 length is 17 residues. From germline, CDR1 is SGHRS and CDR2 YFSETQ. The CDR3 protein is CASSLMTSGSRADTQYF. Here the CDR3 DNA reads TGCGCCAGCAGCTTGATGACTAGCGGGTCCAGGGCAGATACGCAGTATTTT.

Relative to its sample, this clone is large. The gene calls are TRBV6-8 and TRBJ2-1, with D maybe TRBD2 (6 bases). The V end lost 8 bases, the J end lost 9 bases, and 14 bases lay between the germline ends. This CDR3 comprises 12 residues. Germline values: CDR1 MNHGY, CDR2 SAAAGT. The CDR3 loop is CASGRGSGEQFF. The CDR3 DNA reads as TGTGCCAGCGGCCGGGGGAGTGGTGAGCAGTTCTTC.

The chain couples TRBV18 to TRBJ2-7; the match to TRBD2 covers 9 bases. V was pared by 4 bases and J by 6 bases, with 7 bases of the junction left unmatched. The CDR3 totals 14 residues. Germline loops: CDR1 KGHSH, CDR2 LQKENI. The CDR3 coding sequence is TGTGCCAGCTCACTTATAGCGGGAGAACTCGAGCAGTACTTC. As protein: CASSLIAGELEQYF.